This T cell receptor (beta chain) was recovered during a study of response to subunit inactivated influenza vaccine. Via MiXCR, TCRdb re-called the RT-PCR reads, giving one row per CDR3 protein. The data contain 700,000 to 900,000 distinct CDR3 sequences, over 20% of them seen just once; the ten biggest clones take up 9.5% to 13%. With regard to this clonotype: The antigen is undetermined.

Points from the study as a whole: Each seasonal influenza vaccination, the authors suggested, recruits few new T cells.

This CDR3 has 12 residues. Trimming took 3 bases from V and 3 from J, leaving 6 bases between them. The germline V gene has CDR1 MGHDK and CDR2 SYGVNS. The TCR originated in a man aged 50 or older who received an inactivated influenza vaccine. The specimen was PBMCs from blood, collected more than 4 days after vaccination. The chain carries TRBV25-1 and TRBJ2-7; D not certain. CDR3 residues: CASSDGFYEQYF. CDR3 nucleotide sequence: TGTGCCAGCAGTGACGGATTCTACGAGCAGTACTTC.